The TCR beta chain under discussion was sequenced for a study of T cell repertoires in cytomegalovirus infection. Germline values: CDR1 DFQATT, CDR2 SNEGSKA (reference sequence). V lost 4 bases and J lost 4; bases outside the gene matches: 7. This CDR3 has 14 amino acids. This clonotype was counted a few times. TCRdb analysed the reads with MiXCR anew, one entry per CDR3 protein. Here the sample spans around 120,000 distinct CDR3 sequences, 8.8% being singletons. Material for sequencing was PBMCs. This receptor was taken from a human donor in good health (CMV status not recorded). Some clones in this sample may be carry-over from other donors' samples. V gene TRBV20-1 combines with J gene TRBJ2-5, with 9 bases aligning to TRBD1. CDR3 DNA: TGCAGTGCTACCAAAGAGACAGGGGGAGAGACCCAGTACTTC. Translated, it gives CSATKETGGETQYF.